The T cell receptor (beta chain) described here comes from a study of CD39 and CD103 CD8 tumor-infiltrating T cells. V shed 4 bases, J shed 3 bases, and the junction held 3 bases outside the gene matches. CDR1 is LNHDA, CDR2 SQIVND, per germline (reference sequence). The CDR3 length is 14 residues. The table came from immunoSEQ multiplex PCR; TCRdb's copy has only in-frame clones and leaves some out. This table holds about 15,000 clones, about 93% found once. This receptor was identified in a human donor with head and neck squamous cell carcinoma. The chain recombines TRBV19 with TRBJ2-7; 10 positions match TRBD1. Sequenced: CD8+ T cells sorted from blood. As to subset: total memory CD8 T cells (CD45RA-CCR7+/-) from blood or uninvolved lymph node. The CDR3 here is CASSNGQGDYEQYF. The DNA of the CDR3 is TGTGCCAGTAGTAATGGACAGGGGGACTACGAGCAGTACTTC.